There are a few counts of the clone carrying this T cell receptor (beta chain). The sample is drawn from a study of blood T cell repertoires in COVID-19. Assay: immunoSEQ multiplex PCR; the TCRdb copy retains only in-frame clones and omits some. The table records around 250,000 clones, about 90% of them present only once. V lost 3 bases, J lost 11 bases, and 16 bases lay in between. CDR1 SGHDN and CDR2 FVKESK come from the germline V gene. There are 13 residues in the CDR3. Sequenced: PBMCs or T cells enriched from blood (not recorded which). The rearrangement uses TRBV14 and TRBJ1-1; no clear D gene. This clonotype originated in a human donor in a cohort exposed to, infected with or recovered from COVID-19 (not recorded which). The donor label of this sample is uncertain. CDR3 sequence (DNA): TGTGCCAGCAGCCACGAATTAGTAGTTTCGGCTTTCTTT. Amino acids: CASSHELVVSAFF.